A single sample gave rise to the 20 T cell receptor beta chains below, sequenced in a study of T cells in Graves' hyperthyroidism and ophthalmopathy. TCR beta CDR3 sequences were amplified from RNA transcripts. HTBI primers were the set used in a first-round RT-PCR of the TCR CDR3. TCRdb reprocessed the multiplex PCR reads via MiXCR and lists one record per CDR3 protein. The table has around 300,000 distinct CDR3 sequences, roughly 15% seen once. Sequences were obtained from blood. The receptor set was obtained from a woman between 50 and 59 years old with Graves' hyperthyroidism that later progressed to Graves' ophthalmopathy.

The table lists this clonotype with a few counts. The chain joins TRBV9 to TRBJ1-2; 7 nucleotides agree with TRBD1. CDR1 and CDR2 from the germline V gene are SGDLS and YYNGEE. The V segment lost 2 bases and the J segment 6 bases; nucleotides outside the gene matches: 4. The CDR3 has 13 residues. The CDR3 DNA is TGTGCCAGCAGCGTGGGGACAGCGAATGGCTACACCTTC. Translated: CASSVGTANGYTF.

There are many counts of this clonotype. This CDR3 reads CSARVDRVNTEAFF. In nucleotides, the CDR3 is TGCAGTGCTAGAGTGGACAGGGTGAACACTGAAGCTTTCTTT. The chain uses TRBV20-1 and TRBJ1-1; 8 nucleotides line up with TRBD1. Losses at the gene ends were 1 base for V and 0 bases for J; bases not matched to a gene: 1. This CDR3 is 14 amino acids long. Germline CDR1 DFQATT, CDR2 SNEGSKA (reference sequence).

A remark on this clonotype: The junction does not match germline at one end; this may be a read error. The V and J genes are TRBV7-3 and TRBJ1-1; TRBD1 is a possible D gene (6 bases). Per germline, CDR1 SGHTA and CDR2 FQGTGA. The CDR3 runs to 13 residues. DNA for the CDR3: TGCGCCAGCAGCTTAACAGGGTGGACTGAAGCTTTCTTT. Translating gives CASSLTGWTEAFF.

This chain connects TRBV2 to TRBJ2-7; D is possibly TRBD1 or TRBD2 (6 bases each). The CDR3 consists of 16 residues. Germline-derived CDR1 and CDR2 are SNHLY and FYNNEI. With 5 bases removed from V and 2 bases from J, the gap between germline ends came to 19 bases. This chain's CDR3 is CASSRGGLPATYEQYF. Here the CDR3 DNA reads TGTGCCAGCAGTCGAGGGGGACTGCCTGCGACCTACGAGCAGTACTTC.

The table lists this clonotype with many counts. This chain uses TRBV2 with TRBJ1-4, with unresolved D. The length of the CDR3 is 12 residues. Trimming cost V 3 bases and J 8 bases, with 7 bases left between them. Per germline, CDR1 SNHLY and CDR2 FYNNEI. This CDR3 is CASSDKVEKLFF. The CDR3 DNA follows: TGTGCCAGCAGTGATAAGGTGGAAAAACTGTTTTTT.

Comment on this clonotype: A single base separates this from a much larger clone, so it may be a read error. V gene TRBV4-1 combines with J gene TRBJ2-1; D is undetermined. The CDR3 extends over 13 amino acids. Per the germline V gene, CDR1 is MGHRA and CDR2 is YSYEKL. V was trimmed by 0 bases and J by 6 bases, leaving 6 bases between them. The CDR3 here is CASSQDYPNEQFF. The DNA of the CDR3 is TGCGCCAGCAGCCAAGATTATCCCAATGAGCAGTTCTTC.

The DNA of the CDR3 is TGTGCCAGCAGCCCGGGACAGGGAGGAGGCTACACCTTC. Amino acid sequence: CASSPGQGGGYTF. V is TRBV7-3 and J is TRBJ1-2; the match to TRBD1 covers 9 bases. Germline loops: CDR1 SGHTA, CDR2 FQGTGA. V shed 5 bases and J 8 bases; nucleotides not matched to a gene: 6. The CDR3 is 13 amino acids. Based on the CDR3 plus reference TRBV7-3 and TRBJ1-2, the full variable domain is GAGVSQTPSNKVTEKGKYVELRCDPISGHTALYWYRQSLGQGPEFLIYFQGTGAADDSGLPNDRFFAVRPEGSVSTLKIQRTERGDSAVYLCASSPGQGGGYTFGSGTRLTVV.

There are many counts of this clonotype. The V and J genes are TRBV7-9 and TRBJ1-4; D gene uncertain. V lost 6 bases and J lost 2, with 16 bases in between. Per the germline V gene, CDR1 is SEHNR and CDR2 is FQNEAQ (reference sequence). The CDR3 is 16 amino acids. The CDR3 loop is CASSSEWLVTNEKLFF. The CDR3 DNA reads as TGTGCCAGCAGTTCGGAATGGTTGGTGACTAATGAAAAACTGTTTTTT.

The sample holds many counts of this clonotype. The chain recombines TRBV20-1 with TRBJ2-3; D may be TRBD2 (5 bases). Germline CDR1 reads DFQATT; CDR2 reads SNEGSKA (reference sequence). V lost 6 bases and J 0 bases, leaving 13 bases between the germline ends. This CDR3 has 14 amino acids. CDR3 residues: CSAAPSGSTDTQYF. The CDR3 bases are TGCAGTGCCGCCCCTTCGGGGAGCACAGATACGCAGTATTTT.

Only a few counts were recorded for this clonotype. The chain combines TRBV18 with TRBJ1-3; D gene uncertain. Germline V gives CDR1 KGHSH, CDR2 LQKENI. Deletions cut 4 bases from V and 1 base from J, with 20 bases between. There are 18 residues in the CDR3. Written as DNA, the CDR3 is TGTGCCAGCTCACTCACCCTCAAGCCGGACCCTTCTGGAAACACCATATATTTT. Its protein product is CASSLTLKPDPSGNTIYF. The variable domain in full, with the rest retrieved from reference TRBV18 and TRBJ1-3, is NAGVMQNPRHLVRRRGQEARLRCSPMKGHSHVYWYRQLPEEGLKFMVYLQKENIIDESGMPKERFSAEFPKEGPSILRIQQVVRGDSAAYFCASSLTLKPDPSGNTIYFGEGSWLTVV.

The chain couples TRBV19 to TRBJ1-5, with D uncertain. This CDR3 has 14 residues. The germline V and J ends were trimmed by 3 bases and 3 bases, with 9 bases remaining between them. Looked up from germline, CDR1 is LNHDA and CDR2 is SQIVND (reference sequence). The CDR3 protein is CASSMRSLNQPQHF. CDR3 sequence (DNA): TGTGCCAGTAGTATGAGGTCCCTCAATCAGCCCCAGCATTTT.

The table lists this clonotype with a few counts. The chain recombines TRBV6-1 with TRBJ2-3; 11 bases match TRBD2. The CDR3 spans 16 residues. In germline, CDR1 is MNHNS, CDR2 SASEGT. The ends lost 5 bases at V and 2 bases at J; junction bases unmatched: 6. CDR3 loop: CASSPWTSGFTDTQYF. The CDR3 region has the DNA TGTGCCAGCAGTCCGTGGACTAGCGGGTTCACAGATACGCAGTATTTT.

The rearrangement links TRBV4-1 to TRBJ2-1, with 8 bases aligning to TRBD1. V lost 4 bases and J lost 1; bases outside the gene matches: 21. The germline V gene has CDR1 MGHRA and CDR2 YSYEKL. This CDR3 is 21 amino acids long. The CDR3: CASSPLSGQGIFLGSYNEQFF. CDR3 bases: TGCGCCAGCAGCCCACTATCCGGACAGGGAATCTTTCTTGGATCCTACAATGAGCAGTTCTTC.

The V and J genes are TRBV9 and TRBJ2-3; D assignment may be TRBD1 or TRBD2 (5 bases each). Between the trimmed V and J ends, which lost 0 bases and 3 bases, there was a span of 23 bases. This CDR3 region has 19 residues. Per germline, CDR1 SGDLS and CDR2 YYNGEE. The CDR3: CASSVATGAVEEETDTQYF. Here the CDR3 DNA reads TGTGCCAGCAGCGTAGCTACCGGGGCGGTTGAGGAGGAAACAGATACGCAGTATTTT.

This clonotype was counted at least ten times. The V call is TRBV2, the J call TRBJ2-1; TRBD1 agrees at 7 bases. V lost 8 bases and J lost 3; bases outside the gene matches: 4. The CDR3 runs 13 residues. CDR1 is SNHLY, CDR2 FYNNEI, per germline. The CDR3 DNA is TGTGCCAGCTCTTACAGGGGCTACAATGAGCAGTTCTTC. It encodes CASSYRGYNEQFF.

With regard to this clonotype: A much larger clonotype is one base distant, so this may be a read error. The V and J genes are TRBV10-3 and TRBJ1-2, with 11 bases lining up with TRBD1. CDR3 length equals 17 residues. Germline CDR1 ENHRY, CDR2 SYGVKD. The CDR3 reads CAISESRTGGVLNGHTF. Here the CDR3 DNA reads TGTGCCATCAGTGAGTCCAGGACAGGGGGCGTACTAAATGGCCACACCTTC.

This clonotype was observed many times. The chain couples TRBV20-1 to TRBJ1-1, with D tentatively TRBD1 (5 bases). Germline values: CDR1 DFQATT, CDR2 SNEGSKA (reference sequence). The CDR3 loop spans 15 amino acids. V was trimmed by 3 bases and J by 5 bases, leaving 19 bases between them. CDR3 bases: TGCAGTGCTAGGGAGGGGACGGCCGGGGGTACTGAAGCTTTCTTT. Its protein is CSAREGTAGGTEAFF.

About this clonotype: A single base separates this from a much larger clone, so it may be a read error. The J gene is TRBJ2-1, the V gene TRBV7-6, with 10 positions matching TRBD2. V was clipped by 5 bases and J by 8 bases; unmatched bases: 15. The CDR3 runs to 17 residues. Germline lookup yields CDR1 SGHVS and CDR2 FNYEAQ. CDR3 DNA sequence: TGTGCCAGCAGCCACGCTAGCGGGAGTGGGTCTGCGTATGAGCAGTTCTTC. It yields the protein CASSHASGSGSAYEQFF. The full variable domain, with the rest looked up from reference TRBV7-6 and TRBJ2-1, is GAGVSQSPRYKVTKRGQDVALRCDPISGHVSLYWYRQALGQGPEFLTYFNYEAQQDKSGLPNDRFSAERPEGSISTLTIQRTEQRDSAMYRCASSHASGSGSAYEQFFGPGTRLTVL.

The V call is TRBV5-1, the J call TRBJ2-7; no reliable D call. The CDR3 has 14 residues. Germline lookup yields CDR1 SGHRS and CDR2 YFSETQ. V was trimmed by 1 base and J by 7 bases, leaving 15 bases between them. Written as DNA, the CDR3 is TGCGCCAGCAGCTTGAGCTTCCTTTTGCGGGAGCAGTACTTC. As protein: CASSLSFLLREQYF.

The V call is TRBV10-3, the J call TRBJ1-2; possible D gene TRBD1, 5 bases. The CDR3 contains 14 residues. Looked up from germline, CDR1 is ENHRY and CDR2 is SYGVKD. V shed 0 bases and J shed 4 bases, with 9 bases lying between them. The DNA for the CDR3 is TGTGCCATCAGTGAGTCCGGAGGGGCCTATGGCTACACCTTC. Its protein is CAISESGGAYGYTF.